This T cell receptor beta chain was identified during a study of blood T cell repertoires in COVID-19. Overall study: Samples of COVID-19 (acute and convalescent) were obtained from the United States, Italy and Spain.

Measured with immunoSEQ multiplex PCR; TCRdb has only the in-frame clones, and not every one. The sample lists around 170,000 clones, roughly 83% occurring once. With 5 bases removed from V and 5 bases from J, the gap between germline ends came to 16 bases. CDR3 length equals 14 residues. Germline V CDR1 and CDR2: MDHEN, SYDVKM. This TCR came from a human donor in a cohort sampled during active COVID-19. The chain employs TRBV28 and TRBJ2-7; tentative D call: TRBD2 (5 bases). Source material: peripheral blood. Written as DNA, the CDR3 is TGTGCCAGCAGTCCCTTTAGGACTCGAAACGAGCAGTACTTC. Translating gives CASSPFRTRNEQYF.